The rows below give T cell receptor beta chains drawn from one sample of a study of blood T cell repertoires in COVID-19. Assay used: immunoSEQ multiplex PCR; TCRdb lists only in-frame clones, some missing. The table lists some 76,000 clones, more than 85% of them singletons, with less than 0.65% in the top ten. The material sequenced was peripheral blood. The receptors here all came from a man aged 55-75 years with acute or convalescent COVID-19. Each CDR3 is given with its conserved first and last residue. Fields, in order: clone size, D gene, V gene, J gene, CDR3 DNA, CDR3 protein. The D gene is left open where the match is weak. Rows give clone size only sometimes, using once, few, many, or a class for an expanded clone.

NA	NA	TRBV30	TRBJ1-1	TGTGCCTGGAGACGGCAGGGCCCCAGCACTGAAGCTTTCTTT	CAWRRQGPSTEAFF
once	NA	TRBV13	TRBJ1-2	TGTGCCAGCAGCCCAACCTCCCAGGGCGCCTATGGCTACACCTTC	CASSPTSQGAYGYTF
NA	NA	TRBV10-3	TRBJ2-3	TGTGCCATCGGTCTGCCGCGGGAAGATACGCAGTATTTT	CAIGLPREDTQYF
NA	TRBD1	TRBV6-6	TRBJ2-7	TGTGCCAGCAGGCCAACAGGGGAAAGCTCCTACGAGCAGTACTTC	CASRPTGESSYEQYF
NA	NA	TRBV5-5	TRBJ1-5	TGTGCCAGCAGCTTGGATTATGGGAGTAAGCAGCCCCAGCATTTT	CASSLDYGSKQPQHF
NA	TRBD1	TRBV24-1	TRBJ1-2	TGTGCCACCAGTGATCCCGGGACAGGGGCCTATGGCTACACCTTC	CATSDPGTGAYGYTF
NA	TRBD2	TRBV5-1	TRBJ2-3	TGCGCCAGCACCTTTAACGGACTAGGATTAGATACGCAGTATTTT	CASTFNGLGLDTQYF
NA	NA	TRBV19	TRBJ1-5	TGTGCCAGTAGGGAAAGTTGGCAGACAAATCAGCCCCAGCATTTT	CASRESWQTNQPQHF
NA	TRBD1	TRBV5-1	TRBJ2-5	TGCGCCAGCAGCTTGGGGGACAGGGGGCGTAAAGAGACCCAGTACTTC	CASSLGDRGRKETQYF
NA	NA	TRBV6-5	TRBJ1-3	TGTGCCAGCAGCCGGGGGGTTGGAAACACCATATATTTT	CASSRGVGNTIYF
NA	NA	TRBV7-2	TRBJ1-4	TGTGCCAGCAGCCTATCGGCCCTCAGGGGCGAAAAACTGTTTTTT	CASSLSALRGEKLFF
NA	NA	TRBV28	TRBJ1-1	TGTGCCAGCAGTACAGCACAGGGCACAGGAGCTTTCTTT	CASSTAQGTGAFF
NA	NA	TRBV7-8	TRBJ1-6	TGTGCCAGCAGCTTAGTGAAGCTAGGAGGTTCACCCCTCCACTTT	CASSLVKLGGSPLHF
NA	TRBD2	TRBV10-3	TRBJ2-7	TGTGCCATCAGTGATGGGACTAGCGGATACGAGCAGTACTTC	CAISDGTSGYEQYF
NA	TRBD2	TRBV3-1/TRBV3-2	TRBJ2-3	TGTGCCAGCAGCCAAGTAAGGCGGGGGGGCTTAGATACGCAGTATTTT	CASSQVRRGGLDTQYF
NA	NA	TRBV29-1	TRBJ2-1	TGCAGCGTTGAAGATCTTCCCCCCCTCAATGAGCAGTTCTTC	CSVEDLPPLNEQFF
NA	NA	TRBV5-1	TRBJ2-3	TGCGCCAGCAGCTTGGACCTTGGGAGACGAACAGATACGCAGTATTTT	CASSLDLGRRTDTQYF
NA	TRBD1	TRBV11-3	TRBJ2-1	TGTGCCAGCAGCTTAACAGGGGAGTCCTACAATGAGCAGTTCTTC	CASSLTGESYNEQFF
NA	NA	TRBV19	TRBJ2-2	TGTGCCAGTAGTATGATCAAGCGGGCATCTCCGAACACCGGGGAGCTGTTTTTT	CASSMIKRASPNTGELFF
NA	NA	TRBV7-9	TRBJ2-1	TGTGCCAGCAGCTTTTACCAGAACAATGAGCAGTTCTTC	CASSFYQNNEQFF
NA	NA	TRBV6-2/TRBV6-3	TRBJ2-7	TGTGCCAGCAGTTACGGGCCGGGGGGACACTCCTACGAGCAGTACTTC	CASSYGPGGHSYEQYF
NA	TRBD2	TRBV9	TRBJ2-1	TGTGCCAGCAGCGTAGCGGGAGGTGAAGGCAATGAGCAGTTCTTC	CASSVAGGEGNEQFF
NA	TRBD1	TRBV9	TRBJ2-2	TGTGCCAGCAGCCCCACGGACAGGGGGGACACCGGGGAGCTGTTTTTT	CASSPTDRGDTGELFF
NA	TRBD1	TRBV5-1	TRBJ2-7	TGCGCCAGCAGTCCATCATTGGGACAGGGGGCAATCCACGAGCAGTACTTC	CASSPSLGQGAIHEQYF
NA	NA	TRBV18	TRBJ1-1	TGTGCCAGCTCACCACTGTCAGGGTTGAACACTGAAGCTTTCTTT	CASSPLSGLNTEAFF
NA	NA	TRBV11-2	TRBJ2-3	TGTGCCAGCAGCCCCCGTTTAGCAGGGACAGATACGCAGTATTTT	CASSPRLAGTDTQYF
NA	TRBD1	TRBV24-1	TRBJ1-2	TGTGCCACCAGTGGACAGGGGGATACCCTTTATGGCTACACCTTC	CATSGQGDTLYGYTF
NA	NA	TRBV7-9	TRBJ2-2	TGTGCCAGCAGCTTAGCCGGGAACGGGGAGCTGTTTTTT	CASSLAGNGELFF
few	TRBD1	TRBV29-1	TRBJ1-2	TGCAGCGTTGAAATAGGGGCAGGGGGCTATGGCTACACCTTC	CSVEIGAGGYGYTF
NA	NA	TRBV4-1	TRBJ2-5	TGCGCCAGCAGCCAGTCTAGACTTAGGCGCCCGGGGACCCAGTACTTC	CASSQSRLRRPGTQYF
NA	TRBD1	TRBV5-1	TRBJ1-5	TGCGCCAGCAGCCAGGGGACAGATAATCAGCCCCAGCATTTT	CASSQGTDNQPQHF
NA	NA	TRBV10-3	TRBJ2-3	TGTGCCATCAGTGAGGCGGTAGATACGCAGTATTTT	CAISEAVDTQYF
once	TRBD1	TRBV2	TRBJ1-5	TGTGCCAGCAGTAAGGAGGGGGCCAATCAGCCCCAGCATTTT	CASSKEGANQPQHF
NA	TRBD2	TRBV29-1	TRBJ2-1	TGCAGCGTTGCCCCAAGCGGGGGCCATGAGCAGTTCTTC	CSVAPSGGHEQFF
NA	TRBD1	TRBV19	TRBJ2-7	TGTGCCAGTAGACGACAGGGGGACAACGAGCAGTACTTC	CASRRQGDNEQYF
once	TRBD1	TRBV5-1	TRBJ1-1	TGCGCCAGCAGTTCGACAGGGGACGACACTGAAGCTTTCTTT	CASSSTGDDTEAFF
NA	NA	TRBV7-8	TRBJ2-5	TGTGCCAGCAGCCACCATGAGCTCCAAGAGACCCAGTACTTC	CASSHHELQETQYF
NA	NA	TRBV30	TRBJ1-3	TGTGCCTGGGGTGGTCAGGTTATCTCTGGAAACACCATATATTTT	CAWGGQVISGNTIYF
NA	TRBD2	TRBV9	TRBJ2-2	TGTGCCAGCAGCGTAGAACTAGCGAAGACCGGGGAGCTGTTTTTT	CASSVELAKTGELFF
NA	TRBD1	TRBV11-2	TRBJ1-2	TGTGCCAGCAGCCCGGACAGGGGGAACTATGGCTACACCTTC	CASSPDRGNYGYTF
NA	NA	TRBV7-2	TRBJ1-1	TGTGCCAGCAGCTTAGTTCCGGGGGAACACACTGAAGCTTTCTTT	CASSLVPGEHTEAFF
NA	TRBD1	TRBV13	TRBJ1-2	TGTGCCAGCAGAGTAGGGACAGCGGATAACTATGGCTACACCTTC	CASRVGTADNYGYTF
NA	TRBD1	TRBV7-8	TRBJ1-1	TGTGCCAGCAGCTTAGGGGGGACAGGGCTAGGAACTGAAGCTTTCTTT	CASSLGGTGLGTEAFF
NA	TRBD2	TRBV7-3	TRBJ2-3	TGTGCCAGCAGCTTAGCGGGAGGAAGCACAGATACGCAGTATTTT	CASSLAGGSTDTQYF
NA	TRBD1	TRBV2	TRBJ1-5	TGTGCCACCACAGGGGCAGGCAATCAGCCCCAGCATTTT	CATTGAGNQPQHF